This TCR beta chain was sequenced in a study of blood T cell repertoires in COVID-19. At the level of the study: Specimens from acute and convalescent COVID-19 originated in the United States, Italy and Spain.

Enrollment of patients from Seattle took place during active infection, with longitudinal follow-up. This CDR3 has 14 residues. The germline CDR1 and CDR2 sequences are SGHDT and YYEEEE. Trimming took 4 bases from V and 9 from J; bases not matched to a gene: 8. Generated by immunoSEQ multiplex PCR, the TCRdb table keeps only in-frame clones and is missing some. The profile shows hundreds of thousands of clones, roughly 90% of them singletons. This clone was seen only once. The clonotype originates from a woman between 65 and 79 years old with COVID-19, enrolled during active disease. The rearrangement joins TRBV5-6 to TRBJ2-4; TRBD2 matches 9 bases. Sequencing was done on a sample of peripheral blood. The CDR3 reads CASSLSGGLPIQYF. CDR3 nucleotide sequence: TGTGCCAGCAGCCTTAGCGGGGGACTTCCCATTCAGTACTTC. The full variable domain, in which reference TRBV5-6 and TRBJ2-4 provide the parts outside the CDR3, is DAGVTQSPTHLIKTRGQQVTLRCSPKSGHDTVSWYQQALGQGPQFIFQYYEEEERQRGNFPDRFSGHQFPNYSSELNVNALLLGDSALYLCASSLSGGLPIQYFGAGTRLSVL.